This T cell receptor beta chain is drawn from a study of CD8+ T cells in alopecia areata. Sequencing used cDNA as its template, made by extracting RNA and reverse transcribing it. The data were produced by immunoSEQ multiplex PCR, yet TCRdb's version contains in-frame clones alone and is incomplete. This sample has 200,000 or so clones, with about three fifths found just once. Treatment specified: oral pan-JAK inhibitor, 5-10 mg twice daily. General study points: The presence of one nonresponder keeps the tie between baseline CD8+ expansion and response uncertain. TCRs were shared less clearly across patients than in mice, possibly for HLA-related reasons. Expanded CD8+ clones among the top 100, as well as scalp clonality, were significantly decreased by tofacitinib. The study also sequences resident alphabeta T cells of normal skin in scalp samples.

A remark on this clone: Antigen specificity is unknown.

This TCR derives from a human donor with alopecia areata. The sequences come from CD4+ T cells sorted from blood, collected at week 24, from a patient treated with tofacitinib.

CDR3 bases: TGCAGCGTTGAAGGCAGGGAAGAGACCCAGTACTTC. Protein: CSVEGREETQYF. The chain uses TRBV29-1 and TRBJ2-5; possibly TRBD1 for D (5 bases). The germline V gene encodes CDR1 SQVTM and CDR2 ANQGSEA. Trimming removed 1 base at V and 3 bases at J, with 6 bases between. The CDR3 loop spans 12 amino acids.